These 9 T cell receptor beta chains were all obtained from the same sample, sequenced in a study of blood T cell repertoires in COVID-19. This table comes from immunoSEQ multiplex PCR, and its TCRdb copy is limited to in-frame clones, with some not included. The profile shows about 200,000 clones, 80% to 85% of them singletons. The source material was peripheral blood. The receptors stem from a woman older than 75 with COVID-19, enrolled during active disease.

The chain uses TRBV7-2 and TRBJ2-6; D uncertain. The germline V gene has CDR1 SGHTA and CDR2 FQGNSA. This CDR3 has 15 residues. V gave up 7 bases and J gave up 0 bases, with 10 bases separating them. The CDR3 sequence is CASTPRGSGANVLTF. The CDR3 bases are TGTGCCAGCACCCCGCGAGGCTCTGGGGCCAACGTCCTGACTTTC.

The chain employs TRBV29-1 and TRBJ2-1; D remains ambiguous. V was pared by 5 bases and J by 0 bases, with 5 bases between. The CDR3 totals 12 residues. Germline V gives CDR1 SQVTM, CDR2 ANQGSEA. This CDR3 is CSVKSSYNEQFF. For the CDR3, the DNA is TGCAGCGTTAAGAGCTCCTACAATGAGCAGTTCTTC.

This clone was observed a handful of times. V gene TRBV12-3 or TRBV12-4 combines with J gene TRBJ2-1, with 7 bases that match TRBD2. There are 12 residues in the CDR3. With V trimmed by 7 bases and J by 10 bases, 7 bases remained unmatched. The CDR3 loop is CASNSVRGEQFF. In nucleotides, the CDR3 is TGTGCCAGCAATAGCGTGCGGGGGGAGCAGTTCTTC.

The CDR3 loop is CASRQGGNTEAFF. The DNA of the CDR3 is TGTGCCAGTAGACAGGGGGGGAACACTGAAGCTTTCTTT. The chain uses TRBV18 and TRBJ1-1; 9 nucleotides line up with TRBD1. J gave up 1 base and V 9 bases, and 3 bases lay outside the gene matches. Germline V gene lookup returns CDR1 KGHSH and CDR2 LQKENI. The CDR3 loop spans 13 amino acids.

V gene TRBV4-2 combines with J gene TRBJ1-3; D remains ambiguous. With 0 bases removed from V and 0 bases from J, the gap between germline ends came to 9 bases. CDR1 and CDR2 from the germline V gene are LGHNA and YNFKEQ. This CDR3 comprises 16 residues. Here the CDR3 DNA reads TGTGCCAGCAGCCAAGATAGCGGGGTCTCTGGAAACACCATATATTTT. It translates to CASSQDSGVSGNTIYF.

The chain joins TRBV7-9 to TRBJ1-1; 10 bases are shared with TRBD1. Losses at the gene ends were 5 bases for V and 11 bases for J; bases not matched to a gene: 14. The CDR3 contains 15 residues. Germline assignment: CDR1 SEHNR and CDR2 FQNEAQ (reference sequence). The CDR3 sequence is CASSPRTGGISLAFF. The CDR3 DNA sequence: TGTGCCAGCAGCCCTCGGACAGGGGGGATAAGCTTGGCTTTCTTT.

This rearrangement joins TRBV12-5 to TRBJ2-3; no firm D call. The length of the CDR3 is 13 residues. The germline CDR1 and CDR2 sequences are LGHNT and FRNRAP. Trimming pared 1 base from V and 7 bases from J, leaving 9 bases between. Here the CDR3 reads CASGLGHTNTQYF. DNA for the CDR3: TGTGCTAGTGGTTTGGGACATACAAATACGCAGTATTTT.

The chain recombines TRBV5-1 with TRBJ2-2; tentative D call: TRBD1 (6 bases). V lost 6 bases and J 1 base, leaving 13 bases between the germline ends. The CDR3 runs 15 residues. CDR1 and CDR2 from the germline V gene are SGHRS and YFSETQ. CDR3 sequence reads: CASTTGTKNTGELFF. CDR3 DNA: TGCGCCAGCACCACCGGGACAAAGAACACCGGGGAGCTGTTTTTT.

The CDR3 region has the DNA TGTGCCAGTAGCCGGACAGGCCGCCCTAACTATGGCTACACCTTC. It codes for CASSRTGRPNYGYTF. V is TRBV19 and J is TRBJ1-2; 7 bases agree with TRBD1. J lost 0 bases, V lost 6 bases, and 7 bases had no gene match. CDR3 length equals 15 residues. From germline, CDR1 is LNHDA and CDR2 SQIVND (reference sequence). The complete variable domain, with remaining parts taken from reference TRBV19 and TRBJ1-2, reads DGGITQSPKYLFRKEGQNVTLSCEQNLNHDAMYWYRQDPGQGLRLIYYSQIVNDFQKGDIAEGYSVSREKKESFPLTVTSAQKNPTAFYLCASSRTGRPNYGYTFGSGTRLTVV.